This T cell receptor beta chain was sequenced during a study of blood T cell repertoires in COVID-19. About the research overall: Specimens from acute and convalescent COVID-19 originated in the United States, Italy and Spain. From T cells, B-cell-depleted T cells, or PBMCs came the material, which was cDNA or gDNA.

The Seattle site enrolled patients during active infection and followed them longitudinally. Source study methods: Nucleated cell counts were estimated from reference gene primer amplification. Using immunoSEQ multiplex PCR, the repertoire was profiled, and TCRdb retains in-frame clones only, with some absent. For V, J and clone size, that table is used; D and trimming come from the DNA. The sample holds roughly 280,000 clones, around 87% seen once. The CDR3 totals 15 residues. Germline V lookup: CDR1 SGHRS, CDR2 YFSETQ. Trimming pared 0 bases from V and 5 bases from J, leaving 12 bases between. Sequences were obtained from peripheral blood. The V gene is TRBV5-1, the J gene TRBJ1-5, with D maybe TRBD1 (5 bases). The source is a woman aged 60-70 years with COVID-19, enrolled during active disease. This chain's CDR3 is CASSLGQGLYQPQHF. The CDR3 coding sequence is TGCGCCAGCAGCTTGGGGCAGGGATTGTATCAGCCCCAGCATTTT.